The 20 T cell receptor beta chains below come from one sample, sequenced in a study of blood T cell repertoires in COVID-19. Sequencing used immunoSEQ multiplex PCR; TCRdb keeps in-frame clones, though not all of them. In the table there are more than 80,000 clones, about three quarters of which are singletons. The sample was peripheral blood. The source of these receptors is a man at least 80 years old with COVID-19, enrolled during active disease.

This clone appeared a few times. Other DNA sequences of this sample code for an identical CDR3. The chain has TRBV5-1 and TRBJ1-1; D not resolved. CDR3 length equals 15 residues. Germline values: CDR1 SGHRS, CDR2 YFSETQ. V shed 0 bases and J shed 2 bases, with 11 bases lying between them. CDR3 nucleotides: TGCGCCAGCAGCTTGGGGAGGTTTGGTAACACTGAAGCTTTCTTT. Protein product: CASSLGRFGNTEAFF. The variable domain in full, completed from reference TRBV5-1 and TRBJ1-1, reads KAGVTQTPRYLIKTRGQQVTLSCSPISGHRSVSWYQQTPGQGLQFLFEYFSETQRNKGNFPGRFSGRQFSNSRSEMNVSTLELGDSALYLCASSLGRFGNTEAFFGQGTRLTVV.

This rearrangement joins TRBV4-3 to TRBJ1-4; D unclear. Germline assignment: CDR1 LGHNA and CDR2 YSLEER. The CDR3 extends over 14 amino acids. Trimming cost V 0 bases and J 11 bases, with 13 bases left between them. The CDR3 nucleotides read TGCGCCAGCAGCCAAGACTCCGGGAGCCTCAAACTGTTTTTT. Amino acid sequence: CASSQDSGSLKLFF.

The chain combines TRBV7-2 with TRBJ2-1; maybe TRBD2 (6 bases). The germline V gene encodes CDR1 SGHTA and CDR2 FQGNSA. The CDR3 is 14 amino acids. Trimming removed 3 bases at V and 3 bases at J, with 9 bases between. The CDR3 region has the DNA TGTGCCAGCAGCTTCGGAGCGGGCTACAATGAGCAGTTCTTC. This sequence encodes CASSFGAGYNEQFF.

The gene calls are TRBV29-1 and TRBJ2-5, with a weak D call TRBD2 (5 bases). Germline CDR1 SQVTM, CDR2 ANQGSEA. The CDR3 length is 13 residues. Trimming cost V 7 bases and J 2 bases, with 14 bases left between them. CDR3 in DNA: TGCAGCGCCCATCCGTGGACTCAAGAGACCCAGTACTTC. Translating gives CSAHPWTQETQYF.

A remark on this clone: Additional DNA sequences in this sample encode the identical CDR3. This chain joins TRBV29-1 and TRBJ2-5, with TRBD2 matching 7 bases. The CDR3 spans 12 residues. The V and J ends lost 6 bases and 5 bases, in that order; junction bases with no gene match: 6. Germline V gives CDR1 SQVTM, CDR2 ANQGSEA. This chain's CDR3 is CSVLAGAETQYF. CDR3 nucleotides: TGCAGCGTCCTGGCGGGAGCGGAGACCCAGTACTTC.

The count of this clone is one. The chain carries TRBV9 and TRBJ2-3; 8 nucleotides agree with TRBD2. Trimming cost V 0 bases and J 7 bases; bases outside gene matches: 16. This CDR3 contains 18 residues. CDR1 is SGDLS, CDR2 YYNGEE, per germline. In nucleotides, the CDR3 is TGTGCCAGCAGCGTAGAGGGGACGGGAGGGCTCCTCACGAATACGCAGTATTTT. This gives the protein CASSVEGTGGLLTNTQYF.

The rearrangement uses TRBV6-1 and TRBJ1-2; TRBD1 aligns across 11 bases. The CDR3 is made up of 15 amino acids. Germline V CDR1 and CDR2: MNHNS, SASEGT. The V segment lost 1 base and the J segment 3 bases; nucleotides outside the gene matches: 1. In nucleotides, the CDR3 is TGTGCCAGCAGTGAAGGGACAGGGGGCTACTATGGCTACACCTTC. It is translated as CASSEGTGGYYGYTF.

This clone was seen more than once but under ten times. This chain uses TRBV20-1 with TRBJ1-1; the D gene is possibly TRBD1 (6 bases). The CDR3 runs 11 residues. Germline CDR1 DFQATT, CDR2 SNEGSKA (reference sequence). Trimming cost V 5 bases and J 4 bases, with 8 bases left between them. The chain's CDR3 is CSAQGGTEAFF. The CDR3, as DNA: TGCAGTGCTCAAGGGGGCACTGAAGCTTTCTTT.

This chain links TRBV6-2 or TRBV6-3 with TRBJ1-1; perhaps TRBD1 as D (5 bases). Germline V gene lookup returns CDR1 MNHEY and CDR2 SVGEGT. The CDR3 spans 15 residues. V lost 6 bases and J 0 bases, leaving 14 bases between the germline ends. DNA of the CDR3: TGTGCCAGCAGCCAATCGACAGCTATGAACACTGAAGCTTTCTTT. Residues: CASSQSTAMNTEAFF.

J is TRBJ2-7 and V is TRBV6-1; the match to TRBD2 covers 9 bases. Unmatched junction bases numbered 8, after V lost 2 bases and J lost 6 bases. Germline V gene sequence: CDR1 MNHNS, CDR2 SASEGT. This CDR3 region has 15 residues. The CDR3 coding sequence is TGTGCCAGCAGTGAACGTTTCGGGACTAGCCGCGAGCAGTACTTC. Translated, it gives CASSERFGTSREQYF.

V gene TRBV7-3 combines with J gene TRBJ2-7, with a tentative D call TRBD2 (6 bases). The CDR3 is 14 amino acids. The germline gives CDR1 SGHTA, CDR2 FQGTGA. With 0 bases removed from V and 2 bases from J, the gap between germline ends came to 8 bases. Here the CDR3 DNA reads TGTGCCAGCAGCTTAACGACGGGAGCCTACGAGCAGTACTTC. Residues: CASSLTTGAYEQYF.

This clone was seen a handful of times. This sequence joins TRBV7-9 and TRBJ2-5; tentative D call: TRBD2 (6 bases). Germline V lookup: CDR1 SEHNR, CDR2 FQNEAQ (reference sequence). The V end lost 6 bases, the J end lost 5 bases, and 16 bases lay between the germline ends. The CDR3 totals 14 residues. This CDR3 reads CASSSRGSGETQYF. The CDR3, as DNA: TGTGCCAGCAGTAGTAGAGGAAGCGGGGAGACCCAGTACTTC.

The V call is TRBV28, the J call TRBJ2-2; 7 nucleotides line up with TRBD1. Germline trimming cut 1 base from V and 3 bases from J; bases unmatched to any gene: 2. The CDR3 contains 15 residues. Germline V gives CDR1 MDHEN, CDR2 SYDVKM. The CDR3 DNA is TGTGCCAGCAGTTTATTCCAGGGGGACACCGGGGAGCTGTTTTTT. Protein product: CASSLFQGDTGELFF.

This chain links TRBV5-4 with TRBJ2-3, with 7 bases identical to TRBD2. After removal of 6 bases from V and 1 base from J, the junction contained 8 bases not matched to a gene. Looked up from germline, CDR1 is SGHNT and CDR2 is YYREEE (reference sequence). This CDR3 contains 15 residues. Here the CDR3 DNA reads TGTGCCAGCACCGCGCGGGAGTCGGGCACAGATACGCAGTATTTT. Translated: CASTARESGTDTQYF.

The chain employs TRBV24-1 and TRBJ2-1; 9 bases fit TRBD1. The CDR3 is 16 residues long. Trimming cost V 4 bases and J 4 bases; bases outside gene matches: 7. Germline V gives CDR1 KGHDR, CDR2 SFDVKD. CDR3 bases: TGTGCCACCAGTGACATGGGACAGGGAACTTACAATGAGCAGTTCTTC. Amino acid sequence: CATSDMGQGTYNEQFF.

The chain carries TRBV3-1 (or the pseudogene TRBV3-2) and TRBJ2-7; D is unresolved. Germline V gene data show CDR1 as LGHDT and CDR2 as YNNKEL (reference sequence). The length of the CDR3 is 12 residues. V was clipped by 1 base and J by 6 bases, with 7 bases between them. CDR3 residues: CASSQALLEQYF. The CDR3 DNA is TGTGCCAGCAGCCAAGCCCTCCTCGAGCAGTACTTC.

V and J are TRBV3-1 (or the pseudogene TRBV3-2) and TRBJ2-5; 10 bases match TRBD2. The CDR3 is 18 amino acids. Trimming removed 4 bases from V and 0 bases from J; junction bases left unmatched: 11. Germline values: CDR1 LGHDT, CDR2 YNNKEL (reference sequence). The CDR3 loop reads CASSLRYPGLANQETQYF. The CDR3, as DNA: TGTGCCAGCAGCCTCAGATACCCGGGACTAGCGAACCAAGAGACCCAGTACTTC.

The rearrangement joins TRBV7-8 to TRBJ1-5; the match to TRBD1 covers 7 bases. CDR1 and CDR2 (germline): SGHVS, FQNEAQ. This CDR3 has 15 amino acids. V gave up 1 base and J gave up 5 bases; unmatched junction bases: 5. CDR3 protein: CASSLGQGSYQPQHF. As DNA, the CDR3 is TGTGCCAGCAGCTTAGGACAGGGAAGTTATCAGCCCCAGCATTTT.

In this sample, this clone turned up many times. In DNA, the CDR3 is TGTGCCAGCAGTGGACTAGCGGGACAGCGGGAGACCCAGTACTTC. Encoded protein: CASSGLAGQRETQYF. The chain is built from TRBV5-4 and TRBJ2-5, with 12 bases that match TRBD2. J was trimmed by 5 bases and V by 5 bases; bases with no gene match: 7. The CDR3 spans 15 residues. Germline V lookup: CDR1 SGHNT, CDR2 YYREEE (reference sequence). Complete variable domain (other parts from reference TRBV5-4 and TRBJ2-5): ETGVTQSPTHLIKTRGQQVTLRCSSQSGHNTVSWYQQALGQGPQFIFQYYREEENGRGNFPPRFSGLQFPNYSSELNVNALELDDSALYLCASSGLAGQRETQYFGPGTRLLVL.

This clone was seen only a few times. The rearrangement links TRBV5-5 to TRBJ1-6; perhaps TRBD1 as D (5 bases). The ends were cut back, 0 bases at V and 6 bases at J, with 10 bases in the middle. The CDR3 has 15 residues. Germline V lookup: CDR1 SGHKS, CDR2 YYEKEE (reference sequence). CDR3 sequence (DNA): TGTGCCAGCAGCTTGGAGGCAGGGTTTAATTCACCCCTCCACTTT. It codes for CASSLEAGFNSPLHF.